This TCR beta chain was observed in a study of blood T cell repertoires in COVID-19. The overall study: Samples taken during acute and convalescent COVID-19 were collected in the United States, Italy and Spain. PBMCs, B-cell-depleted T cells, or T cells provided the cDNA or gDNA that made up the material.

Authors' analysis steps: The assay estimated nucleated cells by amplifying reference gene primers. The table came from immunoSEQ multiplex PCR; TCRdb's copy has only in-frame clones and leaves some out. The V and J calls and clone size are taken from that table; D and trimming were inferred from the DNA. The sample consists of some 80,000 clones, approximately 91% of them appearing once. This CDR3 contains 16 residues. The chain combines TRBV1 with TRBJ2-7; whether TRBD1, the table's D call, matches the DNA was not checked. TRBV1 counts as a pseudogene. Sequencing input: peripheral blood. The sequence came from a middle-aged man with COVID-19, enrolled during active disease. CDR3 DNA sequence: TGCACCAGCAGCCAAGTGGACAGGCCAAGCTCCTACGAGCAGTACGTC. Amino acids: CTSSQVDRPSSYEQYV.